The next 2 T cell receptor beta chains were all read from a single sample in a study of T cell changes during pregnancy in multiple sclerosis. Using immunoSEQ multiplex PCR, the repertoire was profiled, and TCRdb retains in-frame clones only, with some absent. The sample lists 35,000 to 50,000 clones, around 89% occurring once. Material: CD4+ T cells from peripheral blood mononuclear cells, obtained in the first trimester of pregnancy. All receptors derive from a female donor with multiple sclerosis, enrolled in a pregnancy study.

The rearrangement uses TRBV5-4 and TRBJ2-5, with TRBD2 matching over 13 bases. This CDR3 is built from 16 residues. V shed 4 bases and J 4 bases; nucleotides not matched to a gene: 7. Germline V gives CDR1 SGHNT, CDR2 YYREEE (reference sequence). This CDR3 is CASSNGLAGVRETQYF. Here the CDR3 DNA reads TGTGCCAGCAGCAACGGACTAGCGGGAGTACGAGAGACCCAGTACTTC.

This clone is judged medium-sized (0.01 to 0.1%). The chain couples TRBV7-9 to TRBJ2-7, with a possible D match to TRBD2 (6 bases). V was shortened by 1 base and J by 0 bases, with 7 bases between the two germline ends. CDR3 size: 14 residues. Germline V gene lookup returns CDR1 SEHNR and CDR2 FQNEAQ (reference sequence). CDR3 nucleotide sequence: TGTGCCAGCAGCTTAGTCGGGAGCTCCTACGAGCAGTACTTC. Amino acids: CASSLVGSSYEQYF.